This TCR beta chain was identified in a study of T cells in Graves' hyperthyroidism and ophthalmopathy. Study-level background: Peripheral blood was acquired at first diagnosis, ahead of any therapy whatsoever.

Hyperthyroidism patients were newly diagnosed, had disease duration under 2 months, and were aged 18 to 65 years. Out of around 10 ml of fresh peripheral blood came the PBMCs. The CDR3 extends over 14 amino acids. The germline gives CDR1 GTSNPN, CDR2 SVGIG (reference sequence). Trimming at V came to 2 bases and at J to 6 bases, leaving 8 bases not matched to a gene. The CDR3 regions of TCR beta were amplified from RNA transcripts. HTBI primers drove first-round RT-PCR of the TCR CDR3. A single record per CDR3 protein comes from TCRdb applying MiXCR to the multiplex PCR reads. The sample lists 600,000 or so distinct CDR3 sequences; around 15% were seen once.

This chain connects TRBV30 to TRBJ2-5; 8 nucleotides match TRBD1. This TCR derives from a woman in her 30s with Graves' hyperthyroidism. The specimen sequenced was blood. CDR3 bases: TGTGCCTGGAGTTCCAGGGGGCTGAAAAAGACCCAGTACTTC. Protein: CAWSSRGLKKTQYF.